The TCR beta chain under discussion was sequenced for a study of cytomegalovirus exposure and HLA in healthy donors. About the research overall: From HLA-typed donors, an early data release held tens of millions of unique TCRs. Study results and caveats: In an earlier analysis, about 87% or about 30%: the productive usage of most TCR beta V segments. Immune exposure data for these donors was limited to CMV serostatus.

The PCR had 60 Vbeta and 13 Jbeta primers. Profiling relied on immunoSEQ multiplex PCR, and the TCRdb table lists in-frame clones only, not all of them. The table shows about 140,000 clones, with 78% occurring only once. The CDR3 has 15 residues. The V gene's germline CDR1 is PRHDT and CDR2 FYEKMQ (reference sequence). Deletions cut 4 bases from V and 0 bases from J, with 10 bases between. There are many counts of this clone. Antigen unknown. Sample: PBMCs. V usage is TRBV13 and J usage is TRBJ1-3, with no clear D. This TCR was recovered from a female donor in good health and CMV-seronegative. The CDR3 region is CASSSYSSSGNTIYF. In DNA form, the CDR3 reads TGTGCCAGCAGCTCCTATTCAAGCTCTGGAAACACCATATATTTT.